This entry lists 28 T cell receptor beta chains sequenced from one sample in a study of shared clonotypes between healthy human individuals. The method was immunoSEQ multiplex PCR; TCRdb's version includes in-frame clones alone and lacks a portion of them. The sample lists over a million clones; roughly 96% were seen once. The sequenced sample consisted of naive CD4+ T cells sorted from blood. Subset in this sample: CD45RA+ positively selected. These receptors all stem from a man under 40 in good health.

This chain connects TRBV5-1 to TRBJ1-1; TRBD1 aligns across 9 bases. Trimming removed 4 bases from V and 2 bases from J; junction bases left unmatched: 3. Germline-derived CDR1 and CDR2 are SGHRS and YFSETQ. CDR3 size: 14 residues. The CDR3 protein is CASSITGGNTEAFF. The CDR3 DNA reads TGCGCCAGCAGCATAACAGGGGGCAACACTGAAGCTTTCTTT.

This clone appeared a single time. J is TRBJ1-4 and V is TRBV5-4; 7 bases agree with TRBD1. The junction had 7 bases not matched to a gene; V was cut back by 2 bases and J by 0 bases. Per germline, CDR1 SGHNT and CDR2 YYREEE (reference sequence). This CDR3 comprises 17 residues. In nucleotides, the CDR3 is TGTGCCAGCAGCTTCCAATTCGGACAGGCAACTAATGAAAAACTGTTTTTT. Protein sequence: CASSFQFGQATNEKLFF. The whole variable domain, filled in from reference TRBV5-4 and TRBJ1-4, reads ETGVTQSPTHLIKTRGQQVTLRCSSQSGHNTVSWYQQALGQGPQFIFQYYREEENGRGNFPPRFSGLQFPNYSSELNVNALELDDSALYLCASSFQFGQATNEKLFFGSGTQLSVL.

The chain couples TRBV4-3 to TRBJ2-7; TRBD2 matches 7 bases. V was pared by 3 bases and J by 3 bases, with 5 bases of the junction left unmatched. CDR3 length: 14 residues. Germline V gene data show CDR1 as LGHNA and CDR2 as YSLEER. The CDR3 is CASSHNRGDYEQYF. In DNA, the CDR3 is TGCGCCAGCAGCCATAATCGGGGGGACTACGAGCAGTACTTC.

This chain connects TRBV10-3 to TRBJ1-1; D perhaps matches TRBD1 (5 bases). Germline CDR1 reads ENHRY; CDR2 reads SYGVKD. V was shortened by 7 bases and J by 6 bases, with 18 bases between the two germline ends. The CDR3 is 14 residues long. The CDR3 DNA reads TGTGCCATCAATGCCGGGACCGGAGCCGCTGAAGCTTTCTTT. It is translated as CAINAGTGAAEAFF.

The chain couples TRBV21-1 to TRBJ2-4; the table's D gene call, TRBD1, was not cross checked with the DNA. TRBV21-1 is described as a pseudogene. This CDR3 comprises 17 residues. The CDR3 sequence: CASSIRQAQTQRNIQYF. CDR3 in DNA: TGTGCCAGCAGCATACGACAGGCCCAAACCCAGAGAAACATTCAGTACTTC.

The J gene is TRBJ1-1, the V gene TRBV9; D unclear. CDR1 SGDLS and CDR2 YYNGEE come from the germline V gene. The CDR3 contains 15 residues. V lost 0 bases, J lost 3 bases, and 12 bases lay in between. As DNA, the CDR3 is TGTGCCAGCAGCGTAGTTGGGGTTGTGGACACTGAAGCTTTCTTT. Its translation is CASSVVGVVDTEAFF.

Comment on this clone: The sample carries other DNA sequences with the same CDR3. The chain combines TRBV6-5 with TRBJ2-5; the D is unclear. Germline lookup yields CDR1 MNHEY and CDR2 SVGAGI. The CDR3 runs to 11 residues. Trimming removed 2 bases at V and 5 bases at J, with 3 bases between. The CDR3 protein is CASSYRETQYF. CDR3 nucleotides: TGTGCCAGCAGTTACCGGGAGACCCAGTACTTC.

The V and J genes are TRBV20-1 and TRBJ2-7, with D unclear. The V gene lost 5 bases and the J gene lost 4 bases, with 9 bases spanning the gap. Germline V gives CDR1 DFQATT, CDR2 SNEGSKA (reference sequence). This CDR3 is built from 11 residues. CDR3 amino acids: CSAPRLYEQYF. The CDR3 DNA sequence: TGCAGTGCTCCTCGGTTGTACGAGCAGTACTTC.

J is TRBJ2-1 and V is TRBV12-5; TRBD2 agrees at 8 bases. The junction had 13 bases not matched to a gene; V was cut back by 6 bases and J by 0 bases. Germline-derived CDR1 and CDR2 are LGHNT and FRNRAP. The CDR3 is 18 amino acids. In nucleotides, the CDR3 is TGTGCTAGTGGCAATAGACTAGCGCAAGGTTACTCCTACAATGAGCAGTTCTTC. Translated, it gives CASGNRLAQGYSYNEQFF.

The genes are TRBV29-1 and TRBJ1-4; possible D gene TRBD1, 5 bases. Germline V gene data show CDR1 as SQVTM and CDR2 as ANQGSEA. With 4 bases removed from V and 5 bases from J, the gap between germline ends came to 14 bases. The CDR3 totals 14 residues. DNA of the CDR3: TGCAGCGTTGGTACCGGGACGGAGAATGAAAAACTGTTTTTT. It specifies CSVGTGTENEKLFF.

The rearrangement uses TRBV5-1 and TRBJ2-1; no definite D call. This CDR3 contains 15 residues. From germline, CDR1 is SGHRS and CDR2 YFSETQ. The ends were cut back, 5 bases at V and 2 bases at J, with 14 bases in the middle. This CDR3 reads CASSAQVGPYNEQFF. The DNA for the CDR3 is TGCGCCAGCAGTGCGCAGGTCGGCCCCTACAATGAGCAGTTCTTC.

This chain links TRBV11-2 with TRBJ2-2; D possibly corresponds to TRBD1 (5 bases). Between the trimmed V and J ends, which lost 2 bases and 4 bases, there was a span of 14 bases. CDR1 SGHAT and CDR2 FQNNGV come from the germline V gene. The CDR3 runs 16 residues. The DNA for the CDR3 is TGTGCCAGCAGCTTATCAGAAGGGGCTGGCACCGGGGAGCTGTTTTTT. Translated, it gives CASSLSEGAGTGELFF.

This clone has a single count. V gene TRBV7-8 combines with J gene TRBJ2-7, with D hard to call. Germline loops: CDR1 SGHVS, CDR2 FQNEAQ. Trimming took off 4 bases at V and 0 bases at J, with 10 bases between the two ends. The CDR3 spans 14 residues. The CDR3: CASSSHRSSYEQYF. The CDR3 region has the DNA TGTGCCAGCAGCTCCCACAGAAGCTCCTACGAGCAGTACTTC.

CDR3 DNA sequence: TGTGCCAGCAGCTTGCTAACTAGCGGGAGTCCCGGGGCCACAGATACGCAGTATTTT. Its translation is CASSLLTSGSPGATDTQYF. The V call is TRBV5-6, the J call TRBJ2-3, with 11 bases matching TRBD2. The CDR3 is 19 residues long. With V trimmed by 1 base and J by 2 bases, 12 bases remained unmatched. Germline lookup yields CDR1 SGHDT and CDR2 YYEEEE.

V usage is TRBV27 and J usage is TRBJ1-1; no reliable D call. Trimming removed 4 bases at V and 5 bases at J, with 14 bases between. Germline V gives CDR1 MNHEY, CDR2 SMNVEV (reference sequence). The CDR3 runs 14 residues. CDR3 nucleotides: TGTGCCAGCAGTTCGGTGGGTCTGGTTACTGAAGCTTTCTTT. This sequence encodes CASSSVGLVTEAFF.

This sequence joins TRBV5-8 and TRBJ2-3; 7 bases are a match to TRBD2. Losses at the gene ends were 4 bases for V and 3 bases for J; bases not matched to a gene: 14. Per the germline V gene, CDR1 is SGHTS and CDR2 is YDEGEE. The CDR3 sequence is 17 residues long. In DNA form, the CDR3 reads TGTGCCAGCAGCCGCCGTGGACTAGTGTGGAGGACAGATACGCAGTATTTT. It specifies CASSRRGLVWRTDTQYF.

The V call is TRBV18, the J call TRBJ2-5, with 8 positions matching TRBD1. The V segment lost 6 bases and the J segment 2 bases; nucleotides outside the gene matches: 8. The V gene's germline CDR1 is KGHSH and CDR2 LQKENI. The CDR3 is made up of 15 amino acids. CDR3 in amino acids: CASSFQGAQQETQYF. For the CDR3, the DNA is TGTGCCAGCTCTTTCCAGGGGGCGCAGCAAGAGACCCAGTACTTC.

The chain is built from TRBV2 and TRBJ2-7; 8 bases align to TRBD2. With V trimmed by 4 bases and J by 2 bases, 4 bases remained unmatched. Per the germline V gene, CDR1 is SNHLY and CDR2 is FYNNEI. CDR3 length: 14 residues. This chain's CDR3 is CASSAGTRTYEQYF. CDR3 in DNA: TGTGCCAGCAGTGCCGGGACTAGGACCTACGAGCAGTACTTC.

This rearrangement joins TRBV6-6 to TRBJ1-1; tentatively, D is TRBD1 (5 bases). V gave up 6 bases and J gave up 2 bases, with 16 bases separating them. Germline assignment: CDR1 MNHNY and CDR2 SVGAGI (reference sequence). The CDR3 totals 15 residues. CDR3 coding DNA: TGTGCCAGCAGCTACCCTCCAGGGTCCAACACTGAAGCTTTCTTT. This sequence encodes CASSYPPGSNTEAFF.

CDR3 sequence: CASSKLDRSTDTQYF. The CDR3 region has the DNA TGTGCCAGTAGCAAATTGGACAGAAGCACAGATACGCAGTATTTT. The chain is built from TRBV19 and TRBJ2-3, with D possibly being TRBD1 (6 bases). The CDR3 runs to 15 residues. The V gene's germline CDR1 is LNHDA and CDR2 SQIVND (reference sequence). The V end lost 6 bases, the J end lost 0 bases, and 13 bases lay between the germline ends.

In this sample, this clone turned up once. V usage is TRBV28 and J usage is TRBJ1-5, with D hard to call. Trimming stripped 3 bases from V and 0 bases from J, with 3 bases between. This CDR3 comprises 13 residues. Germline lookup yields CDR1 MDHEN and CDR2 SYDVKM. CDR3 protein: CASSFFSNQPQHF. DNA of the CDR3: TGTGCCAGCAGTTTCTTTAGCAATCAGCCCCAGCATTTT. The full variable domain, with the rest looked up from reference TRBV28 and TRBJ1-5, is DVKVTQSSRYLVKRTGEKVFLECVQDMDHENMFWYRQDPGLGLRLIYFSYDVKMKEKGDIPEGYSVSREKKERFSLILESASTNQTSMYLCASSFFSNQPQHFGDGTRLSIL.

This clone was seen just once. The V gene is TRBV11-2, the J gene TRBJ2-6, with D perhaps being TRBD1 or TRBD2 (5 bases each). V lost 3 bases, J lost 1 base, and 19 bases lay in between. In germline, CDR1 is SGHAT, CDR2 FQNNGV. CDR3 length: 19 residues. CDR3 sequence reads: CASSFPLGQGVSGANVLTF. The CDR3 DNA reads as TGTGCCAGCAGCTTCCCCCTTGGGCAGGGAGTTTCTGGGGCCAACGTCCTGACTTTC.

The chain has TRBV15 and TRBJ2-2; D unresolved. The CDR3 is made up of 16 amino acids. CDR1 is LNHNV, CDR2 YYDKDF, per germline (reference sequence). The germline V and J ends were trimmed by 5 bases and 7 bases, with 20 bases remaining between them. In nucleotides, the CDR3 is TGTGCCACCAGCCGTAGATATGGCGGCTACAGCGGGGAGCTGTTTTTT. Encoded protein: CATSRRYGGYSGELFF.

About this clone itself: A read error may produce the germline difference seen at one junction end. The chain employs TRBV7-7 and TRBJ2-5, with 7 bases identical to TRBD1. The CDR3 covers 13 residues. Germline CDR1 SSHAT, CDR2 FNYEAQ (reference sequence). CDR3 residues: CASSSDREETQYF. DNA for the CDR3: TGTGCTAGCAGCAGTGACAGGGAAGAGACCCAGTACTTC.

The V and J genes are TRBV28 and TRBJ2-7; the D gene is possibly TRBD1 (6 bases). The CDR3 contains 15 residues. V was shortened by 5 bases and J by 1 base, with 15 bases between the two germline ends. Germline V gene data show CDR1 as MDHEN and CDR2 as SYDVKM. CDR3 sequence reads: CASSPTGKQSYEQYF. CDR3 nucleotide sequence: TGTGCCAGCAGTCCGACAGGAAAACAATCCTACGAGCAGTACTTC.

This clone showed up just once. This chain uses TRBV5-5 with TRBJ2-7; the D is unclear. The CDR3 has 17 residues. Germline lookup yields CDR1 SGHKS and CDR2 YYEKEE (reference sequence). The V end lost 0 bases, the J end lost 0 bases, and 16 bases lay between the germline ends. Here the CDR3 DNA reads TGTGCCAGCAGCTTGGAGGTTCTGGTCGTCAGCTCCTACGAGCAGTACTTC. Amino acid sequence: CASSLEVLVVSSYEQYF.

This rearrangement joins TRBV6-5 to TRBJ2-1; 11 nucleotides line up with TRBD2. The CDR3 runs 14 residues. The J segment lost 8 bases and the V segment lost 4 bases, leaving 4 bases of the junction unmatched. Germline CDR1 and CDR2: MNHEY and SVGAGI. CDR3 residues: CASSSGLAGHEQFF. CDR3 nucleotides: TGTGCCAGCAGTTCAGGACTAGCGGGTCATGAGCAGTTCTTC.

The chain links TRBV29-1 to TRBJ2-3; 8 bases agree with TRBD2. The junction had 7 bases not matched to a gene; V was cut back by 4 bases and J by 4 bases. Germline CDR1 reads SQVTM; CDR2 reads ANQGSEA. CDR3 length: 14 amino acids. This CDR3 is CSVGASGFSDTQYF. The DNA of the CDR3 is TGCAGCGTTGGGGCTAGCGGGTTTTCAGATACGCAGTATTTT.